A selection of T cell receptor beta chains follows, all from one sample in a study of blood T cell repertoires in COVID-19. Generated by immunoSEQ multiplex PCR, the TCRdb table keeps only in-frame clones and is missing some. The table records roughly 340,000 clones, roughly 89% of them present only once. The sequencing input was peripheral blood. These receptors were taken from a woman between 18 and 29 years old who had recovered from COVID-19. Both conserved end residues are part of each CDR3. Fields, in order: clone size, D gene, V gene, J gene, CDR3 DNA, CDR3 protein. A D gene is named only where the DNA matches it firmly. Clone size appears in some rows only: once, few, many, or a class for an expanded clone.

NA,TRBD1,TRBV11-3,TRBJ1-2,TGTGCCAGCAGCTCGAGGACAGGGTCCGGCTACACCTTC,CASSSRTGSGYTF
NA,NA,TRBV5-6,TRBJ1-2,TGTGCCAGCAGCACCGTAGTGCTATACGGCTACACCTTC,CASSTVVLYGYTF
NA,TRBD1,TRBV19,TRBJ2-5,TGTGCCAGTAGTATTTGGGACAGGCAAGAGACCCAGTACTTC,CASSIWDRQETQYF
NA,NA,TRBV30,TRBJ1-1,TGTGCCTGGACGGAGGGCAGTAAAGCTTTCTTT,CAWTEGSKAFF
NA,NA,TRBV30,TRBJ1-1,TGTGCCTGGAGATTGGCAGAGAACACTGAAGCTTTCTTT,CAWRLAENTEAFF
NA,NA,TRBV30,TRBJ1-5,TGTGCCTGGAGTGTAGTGAACCCGGGTCAGCCCCAGCATTTT,CAWSVVNPGQPQHF
once,NA,TRBV7-9,TRBJ1-5,TGTGCCAGCAGCTTTTCGGAGGCCGGGAGGGGGAATCAGCCCCAGCATTTT,CASSFSEAGRGNQPQHF
NA,TRBD2,TRBV11-2,TRBJ2-1,TGTGCCAGCAGCTTGGGACTAGCGGTAGGGAATGAGCAGTTCTTC,CASSLGLAVGNEQFF
few,TRBD1,TRBV5-1,TRBJ2-2,TGCGCCAGCAGCTTGGAACAGGGGGCGGCCGGGGAGCTGTTTTTT,CASSLEQGAAGELFF
NA,NA,TRBV2,TRBJ1-2,TGTGCCAGCAGTTACCAACCCGGGGGCTACACCTTC,CASSYQPGGYTF
NA,NA,TRBV5-1,TRBJ1-1,TGCGCCAGCAGCTTGCTTCGCGGGGAGGGGAACACTGAAGCTTTCTTT,CASSLLRGEGNTEAFF
NA,NA,TRBV6-5,TRBJ1-2,TGTGCCAGCACCCCTTCTCAGGGCGGCTACACCTTC,CASTPSQGGYTF
NA,NA,TRBV30,TRBJ1-2,TGTGCCTGGAGTGTAGGGCAGGGTGTACGTGGCTACACCTTC,CAWSVGQGVRGYTF
once,NA,TRBV30,TRBJ1-1,TGTGCCTGGAGTCGCTTGTCCGGGAGAATGAACACTGAAGCTTTCTTT,CAWSRLSGRMNTEAFF
NA,NA,TRBV7-9,TRBJ2-1,TGTGCCAGCAGTCCCCAGACGAGTGGGACTCAGCAGGAGCAGTTCTTC,CASSPQTSGTQQEQFF
NA,TRBD1,TRBV28,TRBJ1-2,TGTGCCAGCAGTTTAGGACAGGCCTTACAATATGGCTACACCTTC,CASSLGQALQYGYTF
NA,NA,TRBV2,TRBJ2-1,TGTGCCAGCAGCCCCGACAGCAATGAGCAGTTCTTC,CASSPDSNEQFF
NA,NA,TRBV6-2/TRBV6-3,TRBJ1-2,TGTGCCAGCAGTTACTCGTGGGGCGAAACATATGGCTACACCTTC,CASSYSWGETYGYTF
NA,TRBD1,TRBV19,TRBJ1-2,TGTGCCAGTAGTCCCGGACAGGATCCTAACTATGGCTACACCTTC,CASSPGQDPNYGYTF